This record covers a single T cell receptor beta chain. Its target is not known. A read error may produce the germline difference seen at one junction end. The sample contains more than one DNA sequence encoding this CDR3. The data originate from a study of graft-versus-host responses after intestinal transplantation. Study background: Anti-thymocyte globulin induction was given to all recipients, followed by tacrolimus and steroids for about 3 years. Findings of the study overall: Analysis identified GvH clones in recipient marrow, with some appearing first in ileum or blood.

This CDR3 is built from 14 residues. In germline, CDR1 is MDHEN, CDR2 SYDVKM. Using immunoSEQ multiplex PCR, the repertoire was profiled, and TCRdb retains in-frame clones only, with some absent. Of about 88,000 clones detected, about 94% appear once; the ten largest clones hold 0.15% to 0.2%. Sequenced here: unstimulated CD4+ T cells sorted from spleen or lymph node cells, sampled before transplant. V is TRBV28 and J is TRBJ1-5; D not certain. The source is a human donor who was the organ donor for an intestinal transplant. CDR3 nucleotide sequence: TGTGCCAGCAGTTCACTATATAGCAATCAGCCCCAGCACTTT. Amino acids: CASSSLYSNQPQHF.